This T cell receptor beta chain was sequenced during a study of molecular identifiers for immune sequencing clone quantification. From its first to its last residue, the CDR3 has 19 amino acids. Findings and caveats of the study: It was shown that clones above 20 RNA copies held over 97% of effector molecules, but under 1% in naive cells.

Previously reported methods and listed TCR primers produced the bulk TCR libraries. TCRdb reprocessed the PCR reads with MiXCR, giving one entry per CDR3 protein. The sample shows roughly 630,000 distinct CDR3 sequences, 25% of them seen only once. Comment on this clonotype: The antigen remains unidentified. In this CDR3 the conserved last residue, phenylalanine or tryptophan, is missing, so a read error is likely. No DNA is shown, since the ends of the CDR3 on it are uncertain; the CDR3 is the one TCRdb lists.

The chain is built from TRBV21-1 and TRBJ2-6; TRBD1 reflects the table's D call only, with no check against the DNA. TRBV21-1 is a documented pseudogene. The TCR was taken from a human donor in good health. Some libraries in this study had Jurkat cell RNA spiked in. Sample: naive CD8+ T cells from blood, with Jurkat cell RNA spiked in. Described subset: FACS-sorted CD8+CD4-CCR7+CD45RA+ naive T cells. The CDR3: CASSKRGDRLPSGANVLTS.